This TCR beta chain came from a study of blood T cell repertoires in COVID-19. Study information: Samples representing acute and convalescent COVID-19 were sourced from the United States, Italy and Spain.

The assay was immunoSEQ multiplex PCR, and TCRdb's table has in-frame clones only and misses some. The sample records 70,000 to 95,000 clones, 85% to 95% being singletons. Looked up from germline, CDR1 is WNHNN and CDR2 is SYGVQD (reference sequence). Trimming removed 5 bases from V and 1 base from J; junction bases left unmatched: 10. The CDR3 runs to 16 residues. The sequencing input was peripheral blood. This rearrangement joins TRBV10-1 to TRBJ2-5; 7 nucleotides agree with TRBD2. This receptor was obtained from a woman between 50 and 59 years old in a cohort sampled during active COVID-19. The CDR3, as DNA: TGCGCCAGCAGTTTGGGACCGGGACTACGCCAAGAGACCCAGTACTTC. Encoded protein: CASSLGPGLRQETQYF.